Following are 9 T cell receptor beta chains from one sample sequenced in a study of T-cell memory formation after mild COVID-19. A single record per CDR3 protein comes from TCRdb applying MiXCR to the 5' RACE reads. This sample has some 340,000 distinct CDR3 sequences, with 10% to 15% found just once. The specimen sequenced was PBMCs or a T cell subset sorted from them (not recorded which). The origin of the receptors is a man aged 18-30 years who had mild COVID-19 (a few samples of this study predate the infection). Cell type and time point are not known.

A few counts support this clonotype. The chain couples TRBV5-5 to TRBJ1-4; no clear D. V was cut by 2 bases and J by 8 bases, with 10 bases left in between. The germline gives CDR1 SGHKS, CDR2 YYEKEE (reference sequence). The CDR3 is 13 residues long. The CDR3 protein is CASSLLPGEKLFF. The DNA for the CDR3 is TGTGCCAGCAGCTTATTACCGGGAGAAAAACTGTTTTTT.

Only a few counts were recorded for this clonotype. V and J are TRBV30 and TRBJ1-1, with D unresolved. The CDR3 extends over 11 amino acids. CDR1 and CDR2 (germline): GTSNPN, SVGIG (reference sequence). V was trimmed by 2 bases and J by 7 bases, leaving 8 bases between them. The CDR3 region is CAWSSHYEAFF. The CDR3 region has the DNA TGTGCCTGGAGTTCCCACTATGAAGCTTTCTTT.

This clonotype showed up many times. The V call is TRBV12-3 or TRBV12-4, the J call TRBJ1-5; 9 nucleotides align to TRBD1. Germline trimming cut 5 bases from V and 2 bases from J; bases unmatched to any gene: 1. The CDR3 totals 14 residues. The CDR3 coding sequence is TGTGCCAGCAGTCGGACAGGGGGCAATCAGCCCCAGCATTTT. It translates to CASSRTGGNQPQHF.

The rearrangement links TRBV5-1 to TRBJ1-1; the D is unclear. CDR3 length equals 14 residues. Trimming pared 4 bases from V and 0 bases from J, leaving 10 bases between. Looked up from germline, CDR1 is SGHRS and CDR2 is YFSETQ. Here the CDR3 reads CASSLGNLNTEAFF. DNA of the CDR3: TGCGCCAGCAGCCTGGGGAACTTGAACACTGAAGCTTTCTTT.

V and J are TRBV5-1 and TRBJ2-1; D remains unclear. From germline, CDR1 is SGHRS and CDR2 YFSETQ. This CDR3 is built from 16 residues. Trimming took off 4 bases at V and 4 bases at J, with 18 bases between the two ends. The CDR3 region is CASSLRLAGMYNEQFF. The CDR3 coding sequence is TGCGCCAGCAGCCTTCGACTGGCTGGGATGTACAATGAGCAGTTCTTC.

The V gene is TRBV2, the J gene TRBJ1-2, with D possibly TRBD1 on 5 matching bases. The germline V gene has CDR1 SNHLY and CDR2 FYNNEI. The CDR3 sequence is 13 residues long. The V end was cut by 8 bases, the J end by 4 bases, with 14 bases between. In DNA, the CDR3 is TGTGCCAGCCAGGGTAATACGATCTATGGCTACACCTTC. The encoded protein is CASQGNTIYGYTF.

The J gene is TRBJ2-6, the V gene TRBV23-1; D ambiguous. TRBV23-1 carries the ORF label, with uncertain function. This CDR3 contains 16 residues. V was clipped by 1 base and J by 0 bases, with 7 bases between them. CDR3 DNA sequence: TGCGCCAGCAGTCAATGTCACAGCTCTGGGGCCAACGTCCTGACTTTC. Translating gives CASSQCHSSGANVLTF.

V usage is TRBV12-3 or TRBV12-4 and J usage is TRBJ2-7, with D possibly being TRBD2 (6 bases). CDR3 size: 15 residues. Trimming left V 5 bases short and J 0 bases short, with 14 bases between. For the CDR3, the DNA is TGTGCCAGCAGTGAGCCGGGAGTGAGCTCCTACGAGCAGTACTTC. Encoded protein: CASSEPGVSSYEQYF.

The rearrangement links TRBV6-5 to TRBJ1-1; 7 nucleotides agree with TRBD1. With 6 bases clipped from V and 4 bases from J, the junction kept 8 bases outside the gene matches. The CDR3 contains 14 residues. Germline V CDR1 and CDR2: MNHEY, SVGAGI. DNA of the CDR3: TGTGCCAGCAGGCTAGGGGGCGGGAGCACTGAAGCTTTCTTT. Translation: CASRLGGGSTEAFF.